This T cell receptor (beta chain) is from a study of cytotoxic CD8 clonotypes in ibrutinib-treated CLL. The method was immunoSEQ multiplex PCR; TCRdb's version includes in-frame clones alone and lacks a portion of them. The sample records around 330,000 clones, approximately 67% being singletons. Study results and caveats: Among the clonotypes, public ones were uncommon and contracted or held stable on treatment. Patients with sustained remission and those progressing were sampled at differing times.

The CDR3 loop spans 10 amino acids. The V gene's germline CDR1 is SQVTM and CDR2 ANQGSEA. With 5 bases removed from V and 5 bases from J, the gap between germline ends came to 4 bases. With respect to this clone: Its antigen is undetermined.

V and J are TRBV29-1 and TRBJ2-1; D not certain. This clonotype originated in a human donor with chronic lymphocytic leukemia. The material sequenced was PBMCs, taken after 36 months of ibrutinib treatment. CDR3 in amino acids: CSVWNNEQFF. The CDR3 DNA reads TGCAGCGTTTGGAACAATGAGCAGTTCTTC.